The 23 T cell receptor beta chains presented below share a single source sample, sequenced in a study of blood T cells in healthy people across ages. PCR was performed a second time for roughly 7 to 12 cycles using a sample-barcoded 5' primer and a J-beta primer mix. A single record per CDR3 protein comes from TCRdb applying MiXCR to the 5' RACE reads. The sample includes 600,000 to 900,000 distinct CDR3 sequences, 20% to 30% of them seen just once. These records were also assigned to another study, of T cells of mothers and their children.

Source material: blood. Receptor source: a boy younger than 18 in good health.

The chain recombines TRBV29-1 with TRBJ2-3; perhaps TRBD2 as D (7 bases). V was trimmed by 4 bases and J by 2 bases, leaving 13 bases between them. CDR3 length: 14 amino acids. CDR1 is SQVTM and CDR2 is ANQGSEA in the germline V gene. CDR3 nucleotides: TGCAGCGTTGCGGGGGGCCTTCACACAGATACGCAGTATTTT. This encodes CSVAGGLHTDTQYF.

The chain combines TRBV7-3 with TRBJ2-1; TRBD2 aligns across 8 bases. V trimming: 4 bases; J trimming: 5 bases; junction bases outside the gene matches: 10. The CDR3 sequence is 16 residues long. The germline V gene has CDR1 SGHTA and CDR2 FQGTGA. CDR3 loop: CASSSRGTSGHNEQFF. The CDR3 bases are TGTGCCAGCAGCTCAAGGGGGACTAGTGGTCACAATGAGCAGTTCTTC.

This clonotype appeared many times. The rearrangement uses TRBV20-1 and TRBJ2-7; 7 positions agree with TRBD1. The V gene end was trimmed by 5 bases and the J gene end by 6 bases; junction bases not matched to a gene: 13. Germline assignment: CDR1 DFQATT and CDR2 SNEGSKA (reference sequence). This CDR3 has 14 residues. CDR3 amino acids: CSAPTGQDLSEQYF. The CDR3 bases are TGCAGTGCTCCGACAGGGCAAGACCTTAGCGAGCAGTACTTC.

This rearrangement joins TRBV19 to TRBJ2-6; 9 bases agree with TRBD1. Germline CDR1 and CDR2: LNHDA and SQIVND (reference sequence). The CDR3 has 15 residues. Trimming removed 8 bases from V and 1 base from J; junction bases left unmatched: 3. The CDR3 region is CASQDRGSGANVLTF. DNA for the CDR3: TGTGCCAGTCAGGACAGGGGTTCTGGGGCCAACGTCCTGACTTTC.

The V call is TRBV5-1, the J call TRBJ1-1, with 8 bases identical to TRBD1. The V gene's germline CDR1 is SGHRS and CDR2 YFSETQ. Unmatched junction bases numbered 2, after V lost 1 base and J lost 0 bases. The CDR3 covers 15 residues. CDR3 region: CASSLTTGVNTEAFF. DNA of the CDR3: TGCGCCAGCAGCTTGACGACAGGGGTGAACACTGAAGCTTTCTTT.

This clonotype was recorded a few times. The J gene is TRBJ2-7, the V gene TRBV10-1; a weak D match, TRBD2 (5 bases). With 8 bases removed from V and 4 bases from J, the gap between germline ends came to 18 bases. Germline lookup yields CDR1 WNHNN and CDR2 SYGVQD (reference sequence). The CDR3 totals 14 residues. The CDR3 loop reads CASSEGIAFYEQYF. The CDR3 DNA reads as TGCGCCAGCTCAGAAGGGATAGCGTTTTACGAGCAGTACTTC.

This clonotype appeared once. Germline and junction disagree at one end, which may indicate a read error. This chain uses TRBV6-2 or TRBV6-3 with TRBJ2-7; 9 nucleotides align to TRBD1. This CDR3 spans 14 amino acids. Looked up from germline, CDR1 is MNHEY and CDR2 is SVGEGT. The chain's CDR3 is CASSGQGTPYEQYF. Here the CDR3 DNA reads TGTGCCAGCAGTGGACAGGGGACTCCCTACGAACAGTACTTC.

V gene TRBV4-1 combines with J gene TRBJ1-5; 7 bases map to TRBD1. Germline lookup yields CDR1 MGHRA and CDR2 YSYEKL. V lost 1 base, J lost 5 bases, and 5 bases stayed unmatched. The CDR3 has 15 residues. The CDR3 coding sequence is TGCGCCAGCAGCCAAGTAGGAGGGGGCTATCAGCCCCAGCATTTT. It codes for CASSQVGGGYQPQHF.

This clonotype was seen only a few times. V gene TRBV7-3 combines with J gene TRBJ2-5, with D perhaps matching TRBD2 (6 bases). Trimming cost V 0 bases and J 13 bases, with 21 bases left between them. The CDR3 runs to 15 residues. Germline lookup yields CDR1 SGHTA and CDR2 FQGTGA. The CDR3: CASSLTGRGYYERYF. In DNA form, the CDR3 reads TGTGCCAGCAGCTTAACGGGACGGGGGTACTACGAGCGGTACTTC.

This clonotype was detected a few times. The chain uses TRBV9 and TRBJ1-1; a weak D match, TRBD1 (5 bases). V lost 2 bases, J lost 0 bases, and 14 bases lay in between. Germline V lookup: CDR1 SGDLS, CDR2 YYNGEE. The CDR3 covers 16 residues. The CDR3 region has the DNA TGTGCCAGCAGCGTCGACAGCGCGGGAGTGAACACTGAAGCTTTCTTT. Its translation: CASSVDSAGVNTEAFF.

V is TRBV5-1 and J is TRBJ2-6; TRBD1 matches at 8 bases. The V segment lost 4 bases and the J segment 0 bases; nucleotides outside the gene matches: 6. Germline V gene sequence: CDR1 SGHRS, CDR2 YFSETQ. This CDR3 is 17 amino acids long. This chain's CDR3 is CASSRGQAVSGANVLTF. CDR3 nucleotide sequence: TGCGCCAGCAGCCGGGGACAGGCGGTCTCTGGGGCCAACGTCCTGACTTTC.

The chain combines TRBV6-5 with TRBJ2-3, with 7 bases identical to TRBD1. After removal of 5 bases from V and 2 bases from J, the junction contained 4 bases not matched to a gene. The germline V gene encodes CDR1 MNHEY and CDR2 SVGAGI. CDR3 length equals 14 residues. CDR3 sequence: CASSGTVNTDTQYF. The CDR3 DNA is TGTGCCAGCAGTGGGACAGTAAACACAGATACGCAGTATTTT.

This clonotype appeared a few times. The rearrangement uses TRBV3-1 and TRBJ2-5; D perhaps matches TRBD2 (5 bases). The J call could be wrong; TRBJ2-7 is a better fit for the DNA end. This CDR3 has 13 residues. The germline CDR1 and CDR2 sequences are LGHDT and YNNKEL (reference sequence). CDR3 DNA: TGTGCCAGCAGCCAGAGGACTTATTACGAGCAGTACTTC. Translated: CASSQRTYYEQYF.

The chain employs TRBV11-2 and TRBJ2-3, with unresolved D. The ends were cut back, 2 bases at V and 0 bases at J, with 18 bases in the middle. The CDR3 loop spans 18 amino acids. Germline lookup yields CDR1 SGHAT and CDR2 FQNNGV. In nucleotides, the CDR3 is TGTGCCAGCAGCTTATTGGCCTCTAGTGGTCTTAGCACAGATACGCAGTATTTT. Amino acids: CASSLLASSGLSTDTQYF.

The chain employs TRBV6-5 and TRBJ1-1, with 10 positions matching TRBD1. Germline V lookup: CDR1 MNHEY, CDR2 SVGAGI. J gave up 2 bases and V 0 bases, and 6 bases lay outside the gene matches. CDR3 length: 17 amino acids. CDR3 bases: TGTGCCAGCAGTTACTCGATTGGGACAGGGGTCAACACTGAAGCTTTCTTT. Its translation is CASSYSIGTGVNTEAFF.

The chain employs TRBV28 and TRBJ1-3; no firm D call. The germline V gene has CDR1 MDHEN and CDR2 SYDVKM. V shed 6 bases and J shed 0 bases, with 15 bases lying between them. This CDR3 has 16 residues. The CDR3 DNA is TGTGCCAGCAGACCAGTGAGGTACCGCTCTGGAAACACCATATATTTT. Translating gives CASRPVRYRSGNTIYF.

This chain links TRBV10-3 with TRBJ2-5; 13 bases line up with TRBD2. The CDR3 covers 15 residues. Germline V gene lookup returns CDR1 ENHRY and CDR2 SYGVKD. J gave up 4 bases and V 4 bases, and 3 bases lay outside the gene matches. CDR3 bases: TGTGCCATCAGTGGGGGGACTAGCGGGGTAGAGACCCAGTACTTC. It codes for CAISGGTSGVETQYF.

The J gene is TRBJ2-1, the V gene TRBV7-2; 8 bases line up with TRBD2. The V segment lost 2 bases and the J segment 4 bases; nucleotides outside the gene matches: 13. CDR1 and CDR2 (germline): SGHTA, FQGNSA. The CDR3 is made up of 18 amino acids. The CDR3, as DNA: TGTGCCAGCAGCTTAAGTGCCCCCCGCGGGGGGCCATACAATGAGCAGTTCTTC. This sequence encodes CASSLSAPRGGPYNEQFF.

J is TRBJ2-1 and V is TRBV5-1; 7 bases are a match to TRBD2. The CDR3 contains 15 residues. Germline loops: CDR1 SGHRS, CDR2 YFSETQ. V shed 4 bases and J 9 bases; nucleotides not matched to a gene: 13. CDR3 nucleotide sequence: TGCGCCAGCAGCCCGTCCACTAGCGCGCTCTTTGAGCAGTTCTTC. As protein: CASSPSTSALFEQFF.

The chain's CDR3 is CASSFDHRWTGELFF. The CDR3 DNA follows: TGTGCCAGCAGCTTCGATCACAGGTGGACCGGGGAGCTGTTTTTT. V gene TRBV7-2 combines with J gene TRBJ2-2; possible D gene TRBD1, 5 bases. The germline V and J ends were trimmed by 3 bases and 5 bases, with 13 bases remaining between them. CDR3 length: 15 residues. The germline gives CDR1 SGHTA, CDR2 FQGNSA.

V is TRBV28 and J is TRBJ1-2; possibly TRBD1 for D (5 bases). This CDR3 region has 14 residues. The germline V and J ends were trimmed by 5 bases and 6 bases, with 16 bases remaining between them. The V gene's germline CDR1 is MDHEN and CDR2 SYDVKM. In nucleotides, the CDR3 is TGTGCCAGCAGTCCCCAAGGGACGGAAAATGGCTACACCTTC. Translating gives CASSPQGTENGYTF.

This clonotype was detected only a few times. The junction does not match germline at one end; this may be a read error. The chain links TRBV7-9 to TRBJ1-6; D might be TRBD1 (5 bases). Germline CDR1 is SEHNR and CDR2 is FQNEAQ (reference sequence). The CDR3 contains 13 residues. CDR3 in DNA: TGTGCTAGCAGCTTATCCGGGACGAAACCCCTCCACTTT. Amino acids: CASSLSGTKPLHF.

V is TRBV29-1 and J is TRBJ1-2; D gene ambiguous. Germline assignment: CDR1 SQVTM and CDR2 ANQGSEA. This CDR3 region has 13 residues. Trimming stripped 5 bases from V and 1 base from J, with 11 bases between. The CDR3 DNA is TGCAGCGTTCTCCCCCAGGTTAACTATGGCTACACCTTC. Translated, it gives CSVLPQVNYGYTF.